The 21 T cell receptor beta chains given below trace back to one sample, sequenced in a study of response to subunit inactivated influenza vaccine. Using its own MiXCR run on the RT-PCR reads, TCRdb lists one record per CDR3 protein. The sample has about 540,000 distinct CDR3 sequences; under 25% are singletons. This same sample was also part of a study on T cells expressing NK-cell markers. That report notes: The authors generated TCR beta cDNA through 5'RACE template switching with UMIs.

The sequenced sample was CD4+ T cells sorted from PBMCs, obtained 11 to 12 days after vaccination. The receptors here all came from a man aged 50 to 59 who received an inactivated influenza vaccine.

This chain uses TRBV5-4 with TRBJ2-1; 7 bases agree with TRBD1. CDR1 and CDR2 (germline): SGHNT, YYREEE (reference sequence). CDR3 length equals 16 residues. J was trimmed by 7 bases and V by 5 bases; bases with no gene match: 15. The CDR3 region is CASSPKADRMDNEQFF. The CDR3 DNA sequence: TGTGCCAGCAGTCCAAAGGCGGACAGGATGGATAATGAGCAGTTCTTC.

This clonotype was detected ten times or more. The V gene is TRBV12-3 or TRBV12-4, the J gene TRBJ1-2, with 9 bases fitting TRBD1. Trimming took 5 bases from V and 3 from J; bases not matched to a gene: 7. CDR3 length equals 15 residues. The CDR3 region is CASSHGTGSDYGYTF. As DNA, the CDR3 is TGTGCCAGCAGTCACGGGACAGGGAGTGACTATGGCTACACCTTC.

V and J are TRBV4-3 and TRBJ2-1, with D tentatively TRBD1 or TRBD2 (6 bases each). With 1 base removed from V and 2 bases from J, the gap between germline ends came to 12 bases. Per the germline V gene, CDR1 is LGHNA and CDR2 is YSLEER. The CDR3 has 16 residues. In DNA, the CDR3 is TGCGCCAGCAGCCAAGTTTTAGGGGGGCCCTACAATGAGCAGTTCTTC. Translated: CASSQVLGGPYNEQFF.

For the CDR3, the DNA is TGTGCCAGCAGCATCAACGAGGGACTAGCGGGGGTGGTTACGCAGTATTTT. Amino acid sequence: CASSINEGLAGVVTQYF. V is TRBV4-2 and J is TRBJ2-3, with 14 bases matching TRBD2. The CDR3 loop spans 17 amino acids. CDR1 and CDR2 (germline): LGHNA, YNFKEQ. Losses at the gene ends were 5 bases for V and 8 bases for J; bases not matched to a gene: 12.

The chain has TRBV5-1 and TRBJ1-5; D is possibly TRBD1 (6 bases). This CDR3 comprises 14 residues. Trimming pared 0 bases from V and 3 bases from J, leaving 7 bases between. Germline V CDR1 and CDR2: SGHRS, YFSETQ. DNA of the CDR3: TGCGCCAGCAGCTTGGGGGACATCAATCAGCCCCAGCATTTT. Translating gives CASSLGDINQPQHF.

Ten or more counts support this clonotype. The chain combines TRBV19 with TRBJ1-5; the D is unclear. Germline-derived CDR1 and CDR2 are LNHDA and SQIVND (reference sequence). Trimming shortened V by 5 bases and J by 0 bases, and 11 bases separated the two germline ends. The CDR3 consists of 15 residues. The CDR3 region has the DNA TGTGCCAGTAGTCTGCAACAGAATAGCAATCAGCCCCAGCATTTT. This gives the protein CASSLQQNSNQPQHF.

The chain is built from TRBV7-2 and TRBJ2-7, with TRBD1 identical over 9 bases. V gave up 5 bases and J gave up 9 bases; unmatched junction bases: 8. Germline CDR1 reads SGHTA; CDR2 reads FQGNSA. The CDR3 has 13 residues. CDR3 loop: CASSITTGGGQYF. The CDR3 DNA reads as TGTGCCAGCAGCATAACTACAGGGGGCGGGCAGTACTTC.

The gene calls are TRBV7-3 and TRBJ2-3; 12 bases line up with TRBD2. CDR3 length equals 18 residues. V gave up 5 bases and J gave up 3 bases; unmatched junction bases: 12. Looked up from germline, CDR1 is SGHTA and CDR2 is FQGTGA. CDR3: CASSLGLAGIAGTDTQYF. The DNA for the CDR3 is TGTGCCAGCAGCCTCGGACTAGCGGGGATAGCAGGGACAGATACGCAGTATTTT.

The rearrangement links TRBV3-1 to TRBJ2-3; 11 bases align to TRBD2. CDR1 and CDR2 from the germline V gene are LGHDT and YNNKEL (reference sequence). The CDR3 length is 14 residues. J lost 7 bases, V lost 3 bases, and 3 bases had no gene match. CDR3 sequence (DNA): TGTGCCAGCAGCCAGACTAGCGGGGAATATACGCAGTATTTT. Protein product: CASSQTSGEYTQYF.

This clonotype was observed a few times. The chain couples TRBV12-3 or TRBV12-4 to TRBJ2-2, with TRBD2 identical over 8 bases. V gave up 6 bases and J gave up 4 bases; unmatched junction bases: 10. The CDR3 totals 16 residues. The CDR3 coding sequence is TGTGCCAGCAGCCCAACTAGCGGCAGCCTCACCGGGGAGCTGTTTTTT. Translated: CASSPTSGSLTGELFF.

This clonotype was picked up many times. This chain uses TRBV27 with TRBJ2-2; D is undetermined. The V gene lost 6 bases and the J gene lost 1 base, with 15 bases spanning the gap. Germline V CDR1 and CDR2: MNHEY, SMNVEV (reference sequence). The CDR3 consists of 16 residues. The DNA for the CDR3 is TGTGCCAGCAGCCGTCGGTCAGTACAGAACACCGGGGAGCTGTTTTTT. Its protein product is CASSRRSVQNTGELFF.

This clonotype was counted only a few times. The chain couples TRBV9 to TRBJ2-3; 8 nucleotides align to TRBD2. V shed 0 bases and J 3 bases; nucleotides not matched to a gene: 3. The germline CDR1 and CDR2 sequences are SGDLS and YYNGEE. CDR3 size: 15 residues. This chain's CDR3 is CASSVEASGTDTQYF. For the CDR3, the DNA is TGTGCCAGCAGCGTAGAGGCTAGCGGGACAGATACGCAGTATTTT.

The rearrangement links TRBV12-3 or TRBV12-4 to TRBJ1-5; D perhaps matches TRBD1 (5 bases). V was clipped by 3 bases and J by 7 bases, with 13 bases between them. The CDR3 length is 14 residues. The CDR3 is CASSLWGSQQPQHF. The CDR3 DNA reads TGTGCCAGCAGTTTGTGGGGCTCTCAGCAGCCCCAGCATTTT.

The gene calls are TRBV10-3 and TRBJ2-1; the match to TRBD2 covers 8 bases. Germline CDR1 reads ENHRY; CDR2 reads SYGVKD. The CDR3 runs to 17 residues. J gave up 4 bases and V 10 bases, and 18 bases lay outside the gene matches. CDR3 bases: TGTGCCACCAGAAGGGGTAGCGGGACGGCAGTTTACAATGAGCAGTTCTTC. Protein: CATRRGSGTAVYNEQFF.

This clonotype appeared a few times. This rearrangement joins TRBV4-1 to TRBJ2-2; 11 positions agree with TRBD1. J gave up 7 bases and V 4 bases, and 5 bases lay outside the gene matches. Germline loops: CDR1 MGHRA, CDR2 YSYEKL. The CDR3 totals 15 residues. The CDR3 DNA sequence: TGCGCCAGCAGCCGAGGACAGGGGGCGATCGGGGAGCTGTTTTTT. It translates to CASSRGQGAIGELFF.

The rearrangement links TRBV5-1 to TRBJ2-2; 9 nucleotides agree with TRBD2. Per the germline V gene, CDR1 is SGHRS and CDR2 is YFSETQ. The ends lost 1 base at V and 6 bases at J; junction bases unmatched: 16. The CDR3 is 19 residues long. The CDR3, as DNA: TGCGCCAGCAGCTTGTCTGAATCCTGGCGGGGGGGCCATGCCGGGGAGCTGTTTTTT. Amino acid sequence: CASSLSESWRGGHAGELFF.

The chain joins TRBV30 to TRBJ2-3, with D possibly TRBD1 on 5 matching bases. Germline CDR1 reads GTSNPN; CDR2 reads SVGIG (reference sequence). This CDR3 is 12 amino acids long. V lost 8 bases to trimming and J lost 1 base, with 10 bases between them. CDR3 sequence: CAALGGTDTQYF. CDR3 sequence (DNA): TGTGCCGCGCTAGGGGGCACAGATACGCAGTATTTT.

This clonotype has just a few counts. This chain connects TRBV3-1 to TRBJ2-7; D possibly uses TRBD1 or TRBD2 (6 bases each). Trimming cost V 2 bases and J 5 bases, with 16 bases left between them. The CDR3 consists of 15 residues. From germline, CDR1 is LGHDT and CDR2 YNNKEL (reference sequence). CDR3 in amino acids: CASSQQSGALHEQYF. The CDR3, as DNA: TGTGCCAGCAGCCAACAGTCGGGGGCCCTCCACGAGCAGTACTTC.

A note on this clonotype: One end of the junction is discordant with germline, which a read error may explain. The V and J genes are TRBV3-1 and TRBJ2-7, with 7 bases aligning to TRBD1. CDR1 and CDR2 from the germline V gene are LGHDT and YNNKEL (reference sequence). CDR3 length: 14 amino acids. The CDR3 sequence: CASSQGPTTTGSTF. The CDR3 nucleotides read TGTGCCAGCAGCCAAGGACCCACTACGACAGGGTCCACGTTC.

The chain couples TRBV29-1 to TRBJ2-7; possible D gene TRBD1, 6 bases. Germline assignment: CDR1 SQVTM and CDR2 ANQGSEA. V was trimmed by 1 base and J by 5 bases, leaving 12 bases between them. This CDR3 has 13 amino acids. CDR3 amino acids: CSVEGQGFHEQYF. CDR3 nucleotides: TGCAGCGTTGAAGGGCAGGGGTTCCACGAGCAGTACTTC.

The chain combines TRBV7-2 with TRBJ1-1; D ambiguous. CDR3 length: 15 amino acids. CDR1 and CDR2 (germline): SGHTA, FQGNSA. Trimming took off 1 base at V and 1 base at J, with 10 bases between the two ends. CDR3 loop: CASSLEPIPNTEAFF. The CDR3 nucleotides are TGTGCCAGCAGCTTAGAGCCAATACCGAACACTGAAGCTTTCTTT.